One and the same sample provided the 32 T cell receptor beta chains below, sequenced in a study of OX40 agonist ivuxolimab in advanced cancers. Here immunoSEQ multiplex PCR was the method, and the copy in TCRdb shows in-frame clones only, minus some. Of about 93,000 clones in the sample, around 92% were seen once. This specimen was CD4+ or CD8+ T cells sorted from blood, taken in a trial of the OX40 agonist ivuxolimab. These receptors all come from an adult with an advanced solid tumor such as melanoma, head and neck, liver or kidney cancer.

As to this clone: Within the sample, other DNA sequences also encode this same CDR3. The gene calls are TRBV11-2 and TRBJ1-1; D not certain. There are 13 residues in the CDR3. Between the trimmed V and J ends, which lost 2 bases and 0 bases, there was a span of 4 bases. Looked up from germline, CDR1 is SGHAT and CDR2 is FQNNGV. CDR3 coding DNA: TGTGCCAGCAGCTTACAGTTGAACACTGAAGCTTTCTTT. Residues: CASSLQLNTEAFF. Supplemented by reference TRBV11-2 and TRBJ1-1, the full variable domain reads EAGVAQSPRYKIIEKRQSVAFWCNPISGHATLYWYQQILGQGPKLLIQFQNNGVVDDSQLPKDRFSAERLKGVDSTLKIQPAKLEDSAVYLCASSLQLNTEAFFGQGTRLTVV.

The chain is built from TRBV4-1 and TRBJ2-3; D unclear. The germline V and J ends were trimmed by 1 base and 9 bases, with 23 bases remaining between them. Looked up from germline, CDR1 is MGHRA and CDR2 is YSYEKL. This CDR3 has 17 amino acids. CDR3: CASSQGSSWNPEKTQYF. The CDR3 region has the DNA TGCGCCAGCAGCCAAGGATCGTCTTGGAATCCGGAAAAGACGCAGTATTTT.

The gene calls are TRBV11-2 and TRBJ1-1; unclear D gene. V lost 2 bases to trimming and J lost 11 bases, with 12 bases between them. This CDR3 is 12 amino acids long. Germline V CDR1 and CDR2: SGHAT, FQNNGV. DNA of the CDR3: TGTGCCAGCAGCTTATCCGCCGTCGGGGCTTTCTTT. Translated: CASSLSAVGAFF.

The V gene is TRBV21-1, the J gene TRBJ2-5; the tabulated D call, TRBD2, remains unverified against the DNA. TRBV21-1 is marked as a pseudogene. This CDR3 spans 17 amino acids. The CDR3 sequence is CASSKVPRASGQETQYF. The CDR3 nucleotides read TGTGCCAGCAGCAAAGTTCCCCGCGCTAGCGGCCAAGAGACCCAGTACTTC.

The count of this clone is one. This sequence joins TRBV4-1 and TRBJ2-7, with a possible D match to TRBD2 (6 bases). From germline, CDR1 is MGHRA and CDR2 YSYEKL. The CDR3 is 14 residues long. The V end lost 1 base, the J end lost 5 bases, and 12 bases lay between the germline ends. As DNA, the CDR3 is TGCGCCAGCAGCCAAGGGGGAGGAGGTCACGAGCAGTACTTC. Its protein product is CASSQGGGGHEQYF.

DNA of the CDR3: TGTGCCAGCAGCAAGTCCGTATCTGGAAACACCATATATTTT. Protein sequence: CASSKSVSGNTIYF. The chain recombines TRBV21-1 with TRBJ1-3. TRBV21-1 is listed as a pseudogene. This CDR3 has 14 amino acids.

Points on this clone: In the same sample, other DNA sequences code for this CDR3. This chain links TRBV15 with TRBJ2-5; 9 nucleotides line up with TRBD1. Germline V CDR1 and CDR2: LNHNV, YYDKDF (reference sequence). With V trimmed by 3 bases and J by 2 bases, 1 base remained unmatched. The CDR3 is made up of 14 amino acids. The CDR3 sequence: CATSRDRGQETQYF. As DNA, the CDR3 is TGTGCCACCAGCAGGGACAGGGGTCAAGAGACCCAGTACTTC.

V usage is TRBV30 and J usage is TRBJ1-3; 8 bases align to TRBD1. This CDR3 has 15 residues. The V gene's germline CDR1 is GTSNPN and CDR2 SVGIG (reference sequence). Trimming cost V 4 bases and J 3 bases; bases outside gene matches: 8. Here the CDR3 reads CAWTTLTGGGNTIYF. The CDR3, as DNA: TGTGCCTGGACTACCCTAACAGGGGGTGGAAACACCATATATTTT.

The V call is TRBV2, the J call TRBJ2-5, with TRBD2 matching over 13 bases. CDR1 is SNHLY, CDR2 FYNNEI, per germline. V lost 6 bases, J lost 2 bases, and 6 bases stayed unmatched. The CDR3 is 16 amino acids. Here the CDR3 DNA reads TGTGCCAGCAGCGAAACTAGCGGGAGGGGGCAAGAGACCCAGTACTTC. It translates to CASSETSGRGQETQYF. The full variable domain, completed using reference TRBV2 and TRBJ2-5, is EPEVTQTPSHQVTQMGQEVILRCVPISNHLYFYWYRQILGQKVEFLVSFYNNEISEKSEIFDDQFSVERPDGSNFTLKIRSTKLEDSAMYFCASSETSGRGQETQYFGPGTRLLVL.

The chain combines TRBV4-2 with TRBJ2-2, with a possible D match to TRBD2 (6 bases). This CDR3 has 17 amino acids. Germline CDR1 LGHNA, CDR2 YNFKEQ. Trimming left V 4 bases short and J 2 bases short, with 17 bases between. In nucleotides, the CDR3 is TGTGCCAGCAGCCGAGCCACGGTCGGACTAAACACCGGGGAGCTGTTTTTT. It translates to CASSRATVGLNTGELFF.

This sequence joins TRBV6-5 and TRBJ2-1, with 9 bases fitting TRBD2. CDR1 and CDR2 (germline): MNHEY, SVGAGI. This CDR3 region has 15 residues. V gave up 6 bases and J gave up 8 bases; unmatched junction bases: 11. The CDR3 loop is CASRSPSGNFDEQFF. CDR3 nucleotides: TGTGCCAGCAGGTCCCCTAGCGGGAACTTTGATGAGCAGTTCTTC.

This sequence joins TRBV9 and TRBJ2-3; 7 bases align to TRBD1. Unmatched junction bases numbered 6, after V lost 2 bases and J lost 0 bases. Per germline, CDR1 SGDLS and CDR2 YYNGEE. The CDR3 length is 16 residues. The CDR3 here is CASSVRQGASTDTQYF. In DNA, the CDR3 is TGTGCCAGCAGCGTCCGACAGGGAGCTAGCACAGATACGCAGTATTTT.

This clone was found once. The V call is TRBV6-1, the J call TRBJ2-1; 9 nucleotides agree with TRBD1. Losses at the gene ends were 7 bases for V and 7 bases for J; bases not matched to a gene: 2. This CDR3 comprises 12 residues. Per germline, CDR1 MNHNS and CDR2 SASEGT. The CDR3 spells CASIGQGNEQFF. The CDR3 DNA reads as TGTGCCAGCATCGGACAGGGGAATGAGCAGTTCTTC.

This sequence joins TRBV5-1 and TRBJ2-3; 7 nucleotides agree with TRBD1. CDR1 and CDR2 (germline): SGHRS, YFSETQ. CDR3 length: 14 residues. V trimming: 8 bases; J trimming: 1 base; junction bases outside the gene matches: 7. The CDR3 coding sequence is TGCGCCAGTGGCCGAACAGGGGGCACAGATACGCAGTATTTT. Amino acid sequence: CASGRTGGTDTQYF.

The J gene is TRBJ1-2, the V gene TRBV5-4; 8 nucleotides agree with TRBD1. CDR1 SGHNT and CDR2 YYREEE come from the germline V gene (reference sequence). V lost 3 bases, J lost 3 bases, and 1 base stayed unmatched. CDR3 length: 13 residues. The CDR3 region is CASSWGQDYGYTF. In DNA form, the CDR3 reads TGTGCCAGCAGCTGGGGACAGGACTATGGCTACACCTTC. The full variable domain, its missing parts supplied by reference TRBV5-4 and TRBJ1-2, is ETGVTQSPTHLIKTRGQQVTLRCSSQSGHNTVSWYQQALGQGPQFIFQYYREEENGRGNFPPRFSGLQFPNYSSELNVNALELDDSALYLCASSWGQDYGYTFGSGTRLTVV.

This chain uses TRBV5-6 with TRBJ2-5; D is undetermined. Trimming took 0 bases from V and 5 from J, leaving 8 bases between them. This CDR3 region has 13 residues. Germline values: CDR1 SGHDT, CDR2 YYEEEE. CDR3 DNA sequence: TGTGCCAGCAGCTTGGCTGATTTTGAGACCCAGTACTTC. Its protein product is CASSLADFETQYF.

The rearrangement uses TRBV2 and TRBJ2-5; D remains unclear. CDR3 size: 16 residues. The germline gives CDR1 SNHLY, CDR2 FYNNEI. Trimming pared 2 bases from V and 2 bases from J, leaving 15 bases between. The CDR3 DNA sequence: TGTGCCAGCAGTGAACTCGGTTTGGGCGGACAAGAGACCCAGTACTTC. Amino acid sequence: CASSELGLGGQETQYF.

The chain uses TRBV10-3 and TRBJ1-3; TRBD1 is a possible D gene (6 bases). This CDR3 is built from 16 residues. The V gene lost 2 bases and the J gene lost 0 bases, with 11 bases spanning the gap. Germline V gene sequence: CDR1 ENHRY, CDR2 SYGVKD. The CDR3: CAISEGGQGSGNTIYF. The CDR3 region has the DNA TGTGCCATCAGTGAGGGGGGGCAGGGCTCTGGAAACACCATATATTTT.

The V and J genes are TRBV19 and TRBJ1-5; 10 positions match TRBD1. J was trimmed by 7 bases and V by 4 bases; bases with no gene match: 7. There are 15 residues in the CDR3. The germline V gene has CDR1 LNHDA and CDR2 SQIVND (reference sequence). The CDR3 reads CASSTETGGRQPQHF. Here the CDR3 DNA reads TGTGCCAGTAGTACCGAGACAGGGGGCAGACAGCCCCAGCATTTT.

The gene calls are TRBV7-9 and TRBJ2-3, with a tentative D call TRBD2 (5 bases). The CDR3 length is 13 residues. Looked up from germline, CDR1 is SEHNR and CDR2 is FQNEAQ (reference sequence). V was cut by 1 base and J by 4 bases, with 6 bases left in between. The CDR3 sequence is CASSLGGADTQYF. The CDR3 nucleotides are TGTGCCAGCAGCTTAGGGGGAGCAGATACGCAGTATTTT.

This chain connects TRBV11-3 to TRBJ2-7, with TRBD2 identical over 7 bases. V dropped 0 bases and J dropped 1; count of bases not matched to a gene: 3. Germline CDR1 and CDR2: SGHNT and YENEEA. CDR3 length: 15 residues. In nucleotides, the CDR3 is TGTGCCAGCAGCTTAGAGGGCGGGAGTTCCTACGAGCAGTACTTC. This encodes CASSLEGGSSYEQYF.

The chain joins TRBV7-9 to TRBJ2-1, with 7 nucleotides matching TRBD2. The V and J ends lost 1 base and 9 bases, in that order; junction bases with no gene match: 9. Germline V gene data show CDR1 as SEHNR and CDR2 as FQNEAQ (reference sequence). CDR3 length: 15 amino acids. The CDR3 DNA sequence: TGTGCCAGCAGCTTAGACACGGGAGGTTCGGGTGAGCAGTTCTTC. It specifies CASSLDTGGSGEQFF.

The J gene is TRBJ1-2, the V gene TRBV30; the match to TRBD1 covers 12 bases. The germline CDR1 and CDR2 sequences are GTSNPN and SVGIG (reference sequence). The CDR3 covers 18 residues. Trimming cost V 4 bases and J 5 bases; bases outside gene matches: 17. DNA for the CDR3: TGTGCCTGGACTCCTCCCCCGGGACAGGGGGCCCTTGCGTATGGCTACACCTTC. It translates to CAWTPPPGQGALAYGYTF. Full variable domain (outside the CDR3, taken from reference TRBV30 and TRBJ1-2): SQTIHQWPATLVQPVGSPLSLECTVEGTSNPNLYWYRQAAGRGLQLLFYSVGIGQISSEVPQNLSASRPQDRQFILSSKKLLLSDSGFYLCAWTPPPGQGALAYGYTFGSGTRLTVV.

The V and J genes are TRBV5-4 and TRBJ2-7; D is perhaps TRBD1 or TRBD2 (5 bases each). V was cut by 4 bases and J by 0 bases, with 11 bases left in between. Germline-derived CDR1 and CDR2 are SGHNT and YYREEE (reference sequence). The CDR3 has 14 amino acids. The CDR3 nucleotides read TGTGCCAGCAGCGGGGACGTAAGCTCCTACGAGCAGTACTTC. Translation: CASSGDVSSYEQYF.

The rearrangement uses TRBV27 and TRBJ2-2; the match to TRBD2 covers 8 bases. CDR3 length: 18 residues. V was clipped by 6 bases and J by 0 bases; unmatched bases: 12. CDR1 is MNHEY and CDR2 is SMNVEV in the germline V gene (reference sequence). The CDR3 coding sequence is TGTGCCAGCAGCCGTCGGGTTAGCGGGGTATCGAACACCGGGGAGCTGTTTTTT. This encodes CASSRRVSGVSNTGELFF.

The J gene is TRBJ2-1, the V gene TRBV27; TRBD2 matches 8 bases. The germline V gene has CDR1 MNHEY and CDR2 SMNVEV (reference sequence). This CDR3 is built from 14 residues. J lost 8 bases, V lost 5 bases, and 8 bases had no gene match. The CDR3 is CASSPGGSIDEQFF. CDR3 nucleotides: TGTGCCAGCAGTCCGGGAGGGTCGATCGATGAGCAGTTCTTC.

CDR3: CASSQPGANEQFF. As DNA, the CDR3 is TGTGCCAGCAGCCAACCGGGGGCTAATGAGCAGTTCTTC. V gene TRBV6-6 combines with J gene TRBJ2-1; the D gene could be TRBD1 or TRBD2 (6 bases each). The CDR3 has 13 amino acids. V was shortened by 6 bases and J by 7 bases, with 13 bases between the two germline ends. The V gene's germline CDR1 is MNHNY and CDR2 SVGAGI (reference sequence).

This sequence joins TRBV12-5 and TRBJ2-5; D is perhaps TRBD1 (6 bases). Germline V gene data show CDR1 as LGHNT and CDR2 as FRNRAP. This CDR3 is 13 amino acids long. The ends were cut back, 6 bases at V and 4 bases at J, with 12 bases in the middle. This chain's CDR3 is CASGQGIGETQYF. In DNA form, the CDR3 reads TGTGCTAGTGGACAGGGAATCGGAGAGACCCAGTACTTC. The full variable domain, in which reference TRBV12-5 and TRBJ2-5 provide the parts outside the CDR3, is DARVTQTPRHKVTEMGQEVTMRCQPILGHNTVFWYRQTMMQGLELLAYFRNRAPLDDSGMPKDRFSAEMPDATLATLKIQPSEPRDSAVYFCASGQGIGETQYFGPGTRLLVL.

CDR3 in amino acids: CASSVVAGGPEQYF. Written as DNA, the CDR3 is TGTGCCAGCAGCGTAGTGGCGGGGGGGCCCGAGCAGTACTTC. This sequence joins TRBV9 and TRBJ2-7, with TRBD2 matching 9 bases. The CDR3 length is 14 residues. After removal of 0 bases from V and 6 bases from J, the junction contained 4 bases not matched to a gene. Per the germline V gene, CDR1 is SGDLS and CDR2 is YYNGEE.

The chain carries TRBV5-1 and TRBJ2-2; tentative D call: TRBD1 (6 bases). Trimming stripped 7 bases from V and 5 bases from J, with 12 bases between. Germline values: CDR1 SGHRS, CDR2 YFSETQ. CDR3 size: 13 residues. CDR3 nucleotides: TGCGCCAGCGCCGGACAGCCAACCGGGGAGCTGTTTTTT. This gives the protein CASAGQPTGELFF.

J is TRBJ2-1 and V is TRBV27; tentative D call: TRBD1 (5 bases). The CDR3 has 17 residues. In germline, CDR1 is MNHEY, CDR2 SMNVEV (reference sequence). The V and J ends lost 5 bases and 6 bases respectively, with 23 bases between them. CDR3 region: CASSASFETETPNEQFF. CDR3 DNA: TGTGCCAGCAGTGCATCCTTCGAGACAGAGACTCCCAATGAGCAGTTCTTC.

V gene TRBV5-6 combines with J gene TRBJ2-5, with D tentatively TRBD1 (6 bases). This CDR3 comprises 14 residues. Germline values: CDR1 SGHDT, CDR2 YYEEEE. Trimming left V 4 bases short and J 5 bases short, with 15 bases between. CDR3: CASSPGQPPETQYF. The CDR3 bases are TGTGCCAGCAGCCCAGGACAGCCCCCGGAGACCCAGTACTTC.